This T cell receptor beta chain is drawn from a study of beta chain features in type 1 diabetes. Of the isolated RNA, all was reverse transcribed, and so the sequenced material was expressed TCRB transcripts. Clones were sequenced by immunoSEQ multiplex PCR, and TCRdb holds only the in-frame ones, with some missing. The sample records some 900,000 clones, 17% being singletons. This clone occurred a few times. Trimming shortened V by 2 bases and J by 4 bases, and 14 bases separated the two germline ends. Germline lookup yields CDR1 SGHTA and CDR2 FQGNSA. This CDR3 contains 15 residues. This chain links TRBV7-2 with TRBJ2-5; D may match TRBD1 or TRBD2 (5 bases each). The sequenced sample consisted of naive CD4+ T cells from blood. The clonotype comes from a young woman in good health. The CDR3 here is CASSLRGPNLETQYF. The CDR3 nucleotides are TGTGCCAGCAGCTTACGGGGACCCAACTTAGAGACCCAGTACTTC.